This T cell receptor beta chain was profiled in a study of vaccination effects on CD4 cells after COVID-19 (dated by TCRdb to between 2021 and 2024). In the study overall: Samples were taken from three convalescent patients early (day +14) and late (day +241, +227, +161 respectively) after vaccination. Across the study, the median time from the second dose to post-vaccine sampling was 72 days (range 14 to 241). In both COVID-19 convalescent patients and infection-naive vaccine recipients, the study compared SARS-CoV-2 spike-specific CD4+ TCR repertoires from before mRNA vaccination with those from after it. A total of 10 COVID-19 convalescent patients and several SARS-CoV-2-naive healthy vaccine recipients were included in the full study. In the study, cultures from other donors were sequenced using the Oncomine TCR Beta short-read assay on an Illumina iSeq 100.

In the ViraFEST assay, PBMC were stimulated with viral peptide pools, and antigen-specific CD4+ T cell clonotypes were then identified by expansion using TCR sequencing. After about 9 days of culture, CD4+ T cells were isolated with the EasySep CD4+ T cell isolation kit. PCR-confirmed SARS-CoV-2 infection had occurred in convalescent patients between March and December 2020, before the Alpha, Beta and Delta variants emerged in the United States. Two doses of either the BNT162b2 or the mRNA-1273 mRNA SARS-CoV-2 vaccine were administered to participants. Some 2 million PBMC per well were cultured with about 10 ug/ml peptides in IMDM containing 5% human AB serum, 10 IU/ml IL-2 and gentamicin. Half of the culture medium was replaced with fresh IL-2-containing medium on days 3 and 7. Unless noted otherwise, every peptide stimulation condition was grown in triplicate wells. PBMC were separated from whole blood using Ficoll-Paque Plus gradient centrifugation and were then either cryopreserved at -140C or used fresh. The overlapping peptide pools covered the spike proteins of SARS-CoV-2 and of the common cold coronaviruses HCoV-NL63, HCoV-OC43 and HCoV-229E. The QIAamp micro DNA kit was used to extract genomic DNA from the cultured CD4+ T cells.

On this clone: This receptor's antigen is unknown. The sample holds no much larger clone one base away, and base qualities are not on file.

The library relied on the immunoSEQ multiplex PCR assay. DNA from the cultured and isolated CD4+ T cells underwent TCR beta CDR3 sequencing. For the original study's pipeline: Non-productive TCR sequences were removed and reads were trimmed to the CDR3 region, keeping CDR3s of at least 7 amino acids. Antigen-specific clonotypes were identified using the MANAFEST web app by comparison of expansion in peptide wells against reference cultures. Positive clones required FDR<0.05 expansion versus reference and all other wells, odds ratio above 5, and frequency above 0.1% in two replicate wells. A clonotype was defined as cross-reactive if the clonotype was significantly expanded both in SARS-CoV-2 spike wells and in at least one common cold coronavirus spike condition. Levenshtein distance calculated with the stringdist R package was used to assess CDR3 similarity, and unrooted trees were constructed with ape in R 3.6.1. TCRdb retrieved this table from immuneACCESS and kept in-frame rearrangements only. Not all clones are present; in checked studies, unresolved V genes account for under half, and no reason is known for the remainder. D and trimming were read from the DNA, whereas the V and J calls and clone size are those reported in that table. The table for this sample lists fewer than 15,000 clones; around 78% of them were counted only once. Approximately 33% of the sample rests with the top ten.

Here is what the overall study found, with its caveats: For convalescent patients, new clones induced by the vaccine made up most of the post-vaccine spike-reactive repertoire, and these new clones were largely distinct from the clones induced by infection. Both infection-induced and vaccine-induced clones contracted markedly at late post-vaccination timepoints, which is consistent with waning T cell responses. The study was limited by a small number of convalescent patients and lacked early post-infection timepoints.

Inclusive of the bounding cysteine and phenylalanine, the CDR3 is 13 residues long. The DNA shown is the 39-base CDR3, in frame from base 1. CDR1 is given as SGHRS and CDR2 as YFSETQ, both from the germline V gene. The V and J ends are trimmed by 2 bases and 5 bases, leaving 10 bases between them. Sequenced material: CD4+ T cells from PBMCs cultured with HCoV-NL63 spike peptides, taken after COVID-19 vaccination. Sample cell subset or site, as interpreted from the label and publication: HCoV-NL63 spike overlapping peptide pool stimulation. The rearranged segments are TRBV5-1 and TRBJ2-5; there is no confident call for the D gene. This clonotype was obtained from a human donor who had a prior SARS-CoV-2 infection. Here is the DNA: TGCGCCAGCAGCTTAATTACTCTGGAGACCCAGTACTTC. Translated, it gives CASSLITLETQYF.